The clone carrying this T cell receptor beta chain was observed a single time. This PCR relied on a set of 60 Vbeta primers and 13 Jbeta primers. Repertoires were generated with immunoSEQ multiplex PCR, while TCRdb's copy carries only in-frame clones and drops some. The top ten clones hold about 16% of a sample with hundreds of thousands of clones, over 65% of them seen once. CDR3 length: 14 residues. Germline trimming cut 6 bases from V and 7 bases from J; bases unmatched to any gene: 9. Germline V gene data show CDR1 as SGHTA and CDR2 as FQGNSA. The data are from a study of cytomegalovirus exposure and HLA in healthy donors.

This receptor was identified in a man aged 40-55 years in good health and CMV-seronegative. The source material was PBMCs. The chain employs TRBV7-2 and TRBJ2-1; 7 nucleotides agree with TRBD1. CDR3 loop: CASRHPGTENEQFF. Here the CDR3 DNA reads TGTGCCAGCAGACATCCCGGGACAGAGAATGAGCAGTTCTTC. Variable domain in full (rest from reference TRBV7-2 and TRBJ2-1): GAGVSQSPSNKVTEKGKDVELRCDPISGHTALYWYRQSLGQGLEFLIYFQGNSAPDKSGLPSDRFSAERTGGSVSTLTIQRTQQEDSAVYLCASRHPGTENEQFFGPGTRLTVL.